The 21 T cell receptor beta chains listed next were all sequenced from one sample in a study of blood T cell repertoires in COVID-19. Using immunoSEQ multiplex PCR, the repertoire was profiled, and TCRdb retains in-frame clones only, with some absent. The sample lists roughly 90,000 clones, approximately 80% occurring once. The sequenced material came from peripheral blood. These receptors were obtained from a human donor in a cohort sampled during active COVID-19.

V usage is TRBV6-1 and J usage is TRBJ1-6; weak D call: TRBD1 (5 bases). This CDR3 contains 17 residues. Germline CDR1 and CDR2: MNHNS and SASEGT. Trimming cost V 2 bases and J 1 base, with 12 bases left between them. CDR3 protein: CASSEPGGGSYNSPLHF. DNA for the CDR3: TGTGCCAGCAGTGAACCCGGGGGAGGATCCTATAATTCACCCCTCCACTTT.

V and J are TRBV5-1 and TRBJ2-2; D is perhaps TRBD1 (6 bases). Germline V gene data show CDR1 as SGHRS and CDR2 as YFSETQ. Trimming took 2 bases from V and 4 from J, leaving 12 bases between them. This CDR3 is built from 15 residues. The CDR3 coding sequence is TGCGCCAGCAGCTTCCTTACGGACAGCACCGGGGAGCTGTTTTTT. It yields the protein CASSFLTDSTGELFF. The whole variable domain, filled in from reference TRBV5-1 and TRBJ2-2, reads KAGVTQTPRYLIKTRGQQVTLSCSPISGHRSVSWYQQTPGQGLQFLFEYFSETQRNKGNFPGRFSGRQFSNSRSEMNVSTLELGDSALYLCASSFLTDSTGELFFGEGSRLTVL.

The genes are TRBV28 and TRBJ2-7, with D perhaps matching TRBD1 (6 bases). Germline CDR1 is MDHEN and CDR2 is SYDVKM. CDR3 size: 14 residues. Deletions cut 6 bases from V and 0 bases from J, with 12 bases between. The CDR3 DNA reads TGTGCCAGCAGAAGACAGGCGACCTCCTACGAGCAGTACTTC. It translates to CASRRQATSYEQYF.

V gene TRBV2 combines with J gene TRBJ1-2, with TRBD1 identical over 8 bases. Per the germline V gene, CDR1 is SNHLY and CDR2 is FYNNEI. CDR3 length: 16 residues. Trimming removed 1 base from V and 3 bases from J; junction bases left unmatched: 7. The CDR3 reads CASSEGGRGRDYGYTF. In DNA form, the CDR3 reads TGTGCCAGCAGTGAAGGTGGCAGGGGGCGCGACTATGGCTACACCTTC.

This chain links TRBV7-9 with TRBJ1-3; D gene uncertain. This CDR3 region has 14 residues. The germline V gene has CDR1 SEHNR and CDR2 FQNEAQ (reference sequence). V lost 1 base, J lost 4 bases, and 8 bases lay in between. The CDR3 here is CASSLGSGGNTIYF. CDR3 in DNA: TGTGCCAGCAGCTTAGGTTCGGGAGGAAACACCATATATTTT.

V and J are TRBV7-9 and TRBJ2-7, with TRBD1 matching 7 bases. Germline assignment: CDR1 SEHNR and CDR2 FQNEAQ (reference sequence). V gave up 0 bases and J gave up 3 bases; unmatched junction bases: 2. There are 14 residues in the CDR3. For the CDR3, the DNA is TGTGCCAGCAGCTTAGCGGGACAGCACTACGAGCAGTACTTC. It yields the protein CASSLAGQHYEQYF.

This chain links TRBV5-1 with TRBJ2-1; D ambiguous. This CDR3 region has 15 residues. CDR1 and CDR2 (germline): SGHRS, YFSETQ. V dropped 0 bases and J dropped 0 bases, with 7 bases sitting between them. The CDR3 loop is CASSLAAGSYNEQFF. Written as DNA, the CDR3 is TGCGCCAGCAGCTTGGCCGCAGGCTCCTACAATGAGCAGTTCTTC.

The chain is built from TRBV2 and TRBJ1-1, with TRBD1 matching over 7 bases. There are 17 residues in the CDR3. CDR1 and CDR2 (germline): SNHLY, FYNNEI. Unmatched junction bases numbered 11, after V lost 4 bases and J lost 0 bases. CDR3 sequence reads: CASSGGATGMMNTEAFF. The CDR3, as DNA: TGTGCCAGCAGTGGTGGAGCGACAGGGATGATGAACACTGAAGCTTTCTTT.

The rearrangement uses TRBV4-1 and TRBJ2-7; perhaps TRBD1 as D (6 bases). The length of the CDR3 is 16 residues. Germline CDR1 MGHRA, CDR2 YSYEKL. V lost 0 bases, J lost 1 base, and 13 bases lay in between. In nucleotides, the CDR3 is TGCGCCAGCAGCCAAGAAGAGGGGGTGCGTTCCTACGAGCAGTACTTC. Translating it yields CASSQEEGVRSYEQYF.

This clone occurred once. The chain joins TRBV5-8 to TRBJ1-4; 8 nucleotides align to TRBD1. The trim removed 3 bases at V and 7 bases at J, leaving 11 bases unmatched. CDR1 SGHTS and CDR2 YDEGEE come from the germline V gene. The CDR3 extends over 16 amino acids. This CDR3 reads CASSSSIGTGTEKLFF. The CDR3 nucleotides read TGTGCCAGCAGCTCATCGATCGGGACAGGTACTGAAAAACTGTTTTTT.

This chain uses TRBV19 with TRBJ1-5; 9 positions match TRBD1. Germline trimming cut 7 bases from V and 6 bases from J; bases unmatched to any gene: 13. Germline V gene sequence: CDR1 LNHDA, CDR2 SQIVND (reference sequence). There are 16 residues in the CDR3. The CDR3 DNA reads TGTGCCAGTAAAGAGGGGGACAGGGCTAGATTTCAGCCCCAGCATTTT. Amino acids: CASKEGDRARFQPQHF.

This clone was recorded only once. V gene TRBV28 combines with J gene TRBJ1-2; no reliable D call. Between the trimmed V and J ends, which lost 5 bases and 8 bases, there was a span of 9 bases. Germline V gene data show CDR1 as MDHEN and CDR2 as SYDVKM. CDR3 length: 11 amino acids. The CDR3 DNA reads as TGTGCCAGCAGTCGATCGGGAGGCTACACCTTC. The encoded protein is CASSRSGGYTF.

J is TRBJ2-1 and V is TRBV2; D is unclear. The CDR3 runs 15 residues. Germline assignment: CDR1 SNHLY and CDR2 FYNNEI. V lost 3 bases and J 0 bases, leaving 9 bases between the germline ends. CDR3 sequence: CASSDLATSYNEQFF. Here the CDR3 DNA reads TGTGCCAGCAGTGATTTGGCAACCTCCTACAATGAGCAGTTCTTC.

The DNA for the CDR3 is TGTGCCAGCAGCGTAGCAGGGGGACTAGCCAACAATGAGCAGTTCTTC. Its protein is CASSVAGGLANNEQFF. The rearrangement links TRBV9 to TRBJ2-1; TRBD2 aligns across 9 bases. CDR1 and CDR2 from the germline V gene are SGDLS and YYNGEE. This CDR3 is 16 amino acids long. With 0 bases clipped from V and 5 bases from J, the junction kept 6 bases outside the gene matches.

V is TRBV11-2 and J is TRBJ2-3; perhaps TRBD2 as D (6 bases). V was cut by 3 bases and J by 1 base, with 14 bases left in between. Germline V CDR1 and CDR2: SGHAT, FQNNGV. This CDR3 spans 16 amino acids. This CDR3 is CASSFVSGARTDTQYF. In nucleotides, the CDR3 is TGTGCCAGCAGCTTCGTTTCGGGAGCTCGCACAGATACGCAGTATTTT.

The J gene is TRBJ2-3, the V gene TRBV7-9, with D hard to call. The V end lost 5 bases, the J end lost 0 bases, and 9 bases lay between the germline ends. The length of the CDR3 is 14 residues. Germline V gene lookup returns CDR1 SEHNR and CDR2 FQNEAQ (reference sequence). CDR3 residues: CASSPLTSTDTQYF. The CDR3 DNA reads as TGTGCCAGCAGCCCCCTAACTAGCACAGATACGCAGTATTTT.

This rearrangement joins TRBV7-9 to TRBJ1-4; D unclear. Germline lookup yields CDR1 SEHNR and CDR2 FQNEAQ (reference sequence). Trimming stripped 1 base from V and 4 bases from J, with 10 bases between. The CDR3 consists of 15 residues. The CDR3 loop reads CASSLGRGLNEKLFF. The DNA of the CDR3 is TGTGCCAGCAGCTTAGGTCGAGGGCTTAATGAAAAACTGTTTTTT.

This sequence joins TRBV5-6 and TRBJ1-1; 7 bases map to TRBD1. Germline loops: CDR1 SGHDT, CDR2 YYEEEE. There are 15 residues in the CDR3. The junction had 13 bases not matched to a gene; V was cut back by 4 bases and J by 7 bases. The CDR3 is CASSMDRRRGVEAFF. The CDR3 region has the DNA TGTGCCAGCAGCATGGACAGGCGCCGGGGGGTTGAAGCTTTCTTT.

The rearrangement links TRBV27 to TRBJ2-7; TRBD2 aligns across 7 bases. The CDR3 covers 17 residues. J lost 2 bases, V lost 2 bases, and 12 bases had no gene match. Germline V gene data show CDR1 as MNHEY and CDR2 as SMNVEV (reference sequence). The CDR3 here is CASSLTSAWAGAYEQYF. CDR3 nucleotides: TGTGCCAGCAGTTTAACCTCAGCGTGGGCGGGGGCCTACGAGCAGTACTTC.

This chain's CDR3 is CASGRDSRGNQPQHF. In DNA form, the CDR3 reads TGTGCCAGTGGGCGGGACAGTAGGGGCAATCAGCCCCAGCATTTT. V and J are TRBV19 and TRBJ1-5, with 7 bases lining up with TRBD1. The CDR3 has 15 residues. Per the germline V gene, CDR1 is LNHDA and CDR2 is SQIVND (reference sequence). The V and J ends lost 8 bases and 2 bases, in that order; junction bases with no gene match: 9. The whole variable domain, filled in from reference TRBV19 and TRBJ1-5, reads DGGITQSPKYLFRKEGQNVTLSCEQNLNHDAMYWYRQDPGQGLRLIYYSQIVNDFQKGDIAEGYSVSREKKESFPLTVTSAQKNPTAFYLCASGRDSRGNQPQHFGDGTRLSIL.

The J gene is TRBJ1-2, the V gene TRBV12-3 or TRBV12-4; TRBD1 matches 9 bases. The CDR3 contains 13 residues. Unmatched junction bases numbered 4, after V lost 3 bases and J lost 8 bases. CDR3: CASSFGGQGGYTF. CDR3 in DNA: TGTGCCAGCAGTTTCGGGGGACAGGGAGGCTACACCTTC.